These 30 T cell receptor beta chains were sequenced from one sample in a study of Graves' ophthalmopathy and Graves' hyperthyroidism. CDR3 regions of TCR beta were amplified from RNA transcripts. The first round was an RT-PCR with HTBI primers, and the second round was a multiplex PCR. TCRdb redid the calling of the multiplex PCR reads with MiXCR, one entry per CDR3 protein. The sample lists almost 750,000 distinct CDR3 sequences, roughly 40% occurring once. Sequenced material: peripheral blood. These receptors were taken from an adult man with Graves' ophthalmopathy.

In the case of this clonotype: This clone may be a read error of a much larger clone one base away. This chain connects TRBV2 to TRBJ1-1, with a weak D call TRBD1 (5 bases). Trimming took off 3 bases at V and 11 bases at J, with 13 bases between the two ends. Per the germline V gene, CDR1 is SNHLY and CDR2 is FYNNEI. The CDR3 runs to 12 residues. CDR3 protein: CASSDGALEAFF. The CDR3 DNA reads TGTGCCAGCAGTGATGGGGCCCTAGAGGCTTTCTTT. The complete variable domain, with remaining parts taken from reference TRBV2 and TRBJ1-1, reads EPEVTQTPSHQVTQMGQEVILRCVPISNHLYFYWYRQILGQKVEFLVSFYNNEISEKSEIFDDQFSVERPDGSNFTLKIRSTKLEDSAMYFCASSDGALEAFFGQGTRLTVV.

The chain uses TRBV25-1 and TRBJ2-7; 9 nucleotides line up with TRBD1. The CDR3 has 15 amino acids. Per the germline V gene, CDR1 is MGHDK and CDR2 is SYGVNS. Trimming took 6 bases from V and 5 from J; bases not matched to a gene: 11. CDR3 region: CASSRMGQGTDEQYF. The DNA of the CDR3 is TGTGCCAGCAGCCGAATGGGACAGGGAACCGACGAGCAGTACTTC.

Many counts were recorded for this clonotype. The rearrangement links TRBV29-1 to TRBJ1-2; D is unclear. With 0 bases removed from V and 6 bases from J, the gap between germline ends came to 8 bases. Germline lookup yields CDR1 SQVTM and CDR2 ANQGSEA. The CDR3 length is 12 residues. The CDR3: CSVEDVGDGYTF. The CDR3, as DNA: TGCAGCGTTGAAGATGTCGGGGATGGCTACACCTTC. The variable domain in full, completed from reference TRBV29-1 and TRBJ1-2, reads SAVISQKPSRDICQRGTSLTIQCQVDSQVTMMFWYRQQPGQSLTLIATANQGSEATYESGFVIDKFPISRPNLTFSTLTVSNMSPEDSSIYLCSVEDVGDGYTFGSGTRLTVV.

A note on this clonotype: At one boundary the junction diverges from the germline segment, which might be a read error. The CDR3 here is CASSHSRRITNYGYTF. CDR3 in DNA: TGTGCCAGCAGTCACAGCCGCCGAATAACCAACTATGGCTACACCTTC. J is TRBJ1-2 and V is TRBV10-1; no clear D gene. CDR1 WNHNN and CDR2 SYGVQD come from the germline V gene (reference sequence). There are 16 residues in the CDR3.

This clonotype was seen only a few times. This may come from a read error, since a much larger clone is one base off. The chain has TRBV24-1 and TRBJ1-5; D not resolved. The germline gives CDR1 KGHDR, CDR2 SFDVKD. The CDR3 has 13 residues. CDR3 nucleotides: TGTGCCAGCAGTGAAGCGGACCATCAGCCCCAGCATTTT. This translates into CASSEADHQPQHF.

This clonotype occurred once. The CDR3: CASSDYSSGTGSSQTGELFF. The DNA of the CDR3 is TGTGCCAGTAGTGACTACTCCTCCGGGACAGGGAGTTCCCAAACCGGGGAGCTGTTTTTT. The chain combines TRBV7-9 with TRBJ2-2; 9 nucleotides match TRBD1. This CDR3 is 20 amino acids long. Trimming removed 9 bases from V and 5 bases from J; junction bases left unmatched: 25. Per the germline V gene, CDR1 is SEHNR and CDR2 is FQNEAQ (reference sequence).

About this clonotype itself: The junction and the germline gene differ at one end; a read error may be behind it. The chain uses TRBV7-2 and TRBJ1-1; 7 positions agree with TRBD1. The CDR3 consists of 14 residues. The V gene's germline CDR1 is SGHTA and CDR2 FQGNSA. CDR3 in amino acids: CASSLARGNTGAFF. In nucleotides, the CDR3 is TGCGCCAGTAGCTTGGCCAGGGGGAACACTGGAGCTTTCTTT.

The count of this clonotype is one. This CDR3 fails to terminate in the conserved phenylalanine or tryptophan, so it likely reflects a read error. The limits of the CDR3 on the DNA are not certain, so only TCRdb's listed CDR3 is given. This chain joins TRBV7-2 and TRBJ1-4; TRBD1 is taken as the D call from the table, unchecked against the DNA. Germline CDR1 SGHTA, CDR2 FQGNSA. The CDR3 is 11 amino acids long, termini counted. CDR3: CASSLARDRAD.

The chain uses TRBV6-1 and TRBJ2-7; maybe TRBD2 (5 bases). CDR1 and CDR2 from the germline V gene are MNHNS and SASEGT. CDR3 length: 14 residues. The V and J ends lost 6 bases and 2 bases respectively, with 14 bases between them. The CDR3: CASRDSAGTYEQYF. DNA of the CDR3: TGTGCCAGCAGAGATAGCGCCGGAACCTACGAGCAGTACTTC.

V and J are TRBV2 and TRBJ2-3, with 11 nucleotides matching TRBD2. Germline CDR1 SNHLY, CDR2 FYNNEI. The CDR3 extends over 15 amino acids. Trimming cost V 2 bases and J 6 bases; bases outside gene matches: 4. The CDR3 region has the DNA TGTGCCAGCAGTGAACTAGCGGGGGGTGGTGATACGCAGTATTTT. Protein product: CASSELAGGGDTQYF.

The rearrangement links TRBV10-3 to TRBJ2-5; a possible D gene is TRBD2 (5 bases). The CDR3 has 14 residues. V gave up 10 bases and J gave up 7 bases, with 22 bases separating them. In germline, CDR1 is ENHRY, CDR2 SYGVKD. The CDR3 reads CASGWEPAFGTQYF. The CDR3 nucleotides are TGTGCCAGCGGGTGGGAGCCAGCCTTTGGGACCCAGTACTTC.

In DNA form, the CDR3 reads TGTGCCAGCAGCTTAATAGCCGGGGATTCACCCCTCCACTTT. Translated: CASSLIAGDSPLHF. The chain combines TRBV7-9 with TRBJ1-6; D gene uncertain. CDR3 length equals 14 residues. V was trimmed by 2 bases and J by 8 bases, leaving 10 bases between them. Germline V lookup: CDR1 SEHNR, CDR2 FQNEAQ (reference sequence). Full variable domain (remainder filled in from reference TRBV7-9 and TRBJ1-6): DTGVSQNPRHKITKRGQNVTFRCDPISEHNRLYWYRQTLGQGPEFLTYFQNEAQLEKSRLLSDRFSAERPKGSFSTLEIQRTEQGDSAMYLCASSLIAGDSPLHFGNGTRLTVT.

The chain is built from TRBV6-2 or TRBV6-3 and TRBJ2-2; no firm D call. Per the germline V gene, CDR1 is MNHEY and CDR2 is SVGEGT. The V end was cut by 5 bases, the J end by 6 bases, with 16 bases between. This CDR3 comprises 15 residues. The CDR3 bases are TGTGCCAGCAGTAGGAGCCAGGCGCTGGCCGGGGAGCTGTTTTTT. Translated: CASSRSQALAGELFF.

This clonotype appeared many times. CDR3 sequence reads: CASSLETEAFF. CDR3 nucleotide sequence: TGTGCCAGCAGCTTAGAAACTGAAGCTTTCTTT. The chain uses TRBV7-9 and TRBJ1-1; D unclear. CDR1 and CDR2 (germline): SEHNR, FQNEAQ (reference sequence). The V and J ends lost 1 base and 5 bases respectively, with 2 bases between them. This CDR3 contains 11 residues.

This clonotype was seen repeatedly, ten times or more. The rearrangement links TRBV7-9 to TRBJ1-4; D is uncertain. Germline V lookup: CDR1 SEHNR, CDR2 FQNEAQ (reference sequence). V lost 5 bases to trimming and J lost 8 bases, with 15 bases between them. The CDR3 loop spans 14 amino acids. CDR3 residues: CASSQSQTAEKLFF. For the CDR3, the DNA is TGTGCCAGCAGCCAAAGCCAGACGGCGGAAAAACTGTTTTTT.

The table lists this clonotype with many counts. J is TRBJ1-4 and V is TRBV7-2; 11 bases fit TRBD1. The CDR3 runs 15 residues. Germline values: CDR1 SGHTA, CDR2 FQGNSA. The trim removed 4 bases at V and 5 bases at J, leaving 3 bases unmatched. The CDR3 sequence: CASSWTGGANEKLFF. CDR3 nucleotides: TGTGCCAGCAGCTGGACAGGGGGCGCAAATGAAAAACTGTTTTTT.

This chain joins TRBV25-1 and TRBJ2-7; D is ambiguous. This CDR3 has 11 amino acids. Germline CDR1 MGHDK, CDR2 SYGVNS. Trimming cost V 8 bases and J 3 bases, with 8 bases left between them. CDR3 DNA sequence: TGTGCCAGCGGTACAGACTACGAGCAGTACTTC. This sequence encodes CASGTDYEQYF.

The chain links TRBV7-2 to TRBJ2-2; D is perhaps TRBD1 (5 bases). The CDR3 is made up of 15 amino acids. With 5 bases removed from V and 2 bases from J, the gap between germline ends came to 12 bases. In germline, CDR1 is SGHTA, CDR2 FQGNSA. DNA for the CDR3: TGTGCCAGCAGCCCCCCAAGGACAAACACCGGGGAGCTGTTTTTT. Translating gives CASSPPRTNTGELFF.

Concerning this clonotype: Just one base apart from a much larger clone, this may be a read error. The genes are TRBV7-9 and TRBJ1-1, with D perhaps matching TRBD1 (5 bases). Per germline, CDR1 SEHNR and CDR2 FQNEAQ (reference sequence). The CDR3 totals 11 residues. Trimming shortened V by 4 bases and J by 6 bases, and 6 bases separated the two germline ends. The CDR3 sequence is CASSSRAEAFF. The CDR3 DNA is TGTGCCAGCAGCTCCAGGGCTGAAGCTTTCTTT. Together with reference TRBV7-9 and TRBJ1-1, the CDR3 gives the full variable domain: DTGVSQNPRHKITKRGQNVTFRCDPISEHNRLYWYRQTLGQGPEFLTYFQNEAQLEKSRLLSDRFSAERPKGSFSTLEIQRTEQGDSAMYLCASSSRAEAFFGQGTRLTVV.

This clonotype was seen ten or more times. The chain employs TRBV20-1 and TRBJ1-6; no definite D call. The germline V gene encodes CDR1 DFQATT and CDR2 SNEGSKA (reference sequence). The CDR3 runs to 14 residues. Trimming took off 3 bases at V and 7 bases at J, with 13 bases between the two ends. The CDR3 loop reads CSASSGQHNSPLHF. The CDR3, as DNA: TGCAGTGCTAGTTCTGGCCAGCACAATTCACCCCTCCACTTT.

This chain connects TRBV6-1 to TRBJ1-6; TRBD1 might be the D (6 bases). The length of the CDR3 is 13 residues. V lost 7 bases to trimming and J lost 10 bases, with 14 bases between them. Germline V lookup: CDR1 MNHNS, CDR2 SASEGT. CDR3 sequence reads: CASTLGGGSPLHF. The CDR3 nucleotides read TGTGCCAGCACCTTAGGGGGTGGATCACCCCTCCACTTT.

This chain uses TRBV6-5 with TRBJ1-4, with D possibly being TRBD1 (6 bases). The end of the DNA is better explained by TRBJ2-2, so the J call may be wrong. The CDR3 runs to 13 residues. Germline CDR1 and CDR2: MNHEY and SVGAGI. CDR3 residues: CASSNRVDGELFF. Written as DNA, the CDR3 is TGTGCCAGCAGCAACAGGGTGGATGGGGAGCTGTTTTTT.

Remarks on this clonotype: The junction departs from the called germline gene at one end, perhaps through a read error. The rearrangement joins TRBV29-1 to TRBJ2-7; 10 nucleotides match TRBD1. CDR1 and CDR2 (germline): SQVTM, ANQGSEA. The CDR3 is made up of 14 amino acids. CDR3 nucleotide sequence: TGTGTCAGCAGCTTACCGGGACAGGGGTACGAGCAGTACTTC. It is translated as CVSSLPGQGYEQYF.

This chain joins TRBV10-3 and TRBJ1-4, with unresolved D. Trimming stripped 8 bases from V and 7 bases from J, with 14 bases between. From germline, CDR1 is ENHRY and CDR2 SYGVKD. There are 13 residues in the CDR3. The CDR3 loop is CAIRRENGEKLFF. CDR3 sequence (DNA): TGTGCCATCCGACGGGAAAACGGTGAAAAACTGTTTTTT.

Comment on this clonotype: One junction end does not reproduce the germline sequence, and a read error may be involved. This sequence joins TRBV7-9 and TRBJ1-1, with D unresolved. The CDR3 runs 15 residues. Germline values: CDR1 SEHNR, CDR2 FQNEAQ (reference sequence). The CDR3 nucleotides are TGCGCCAGCAGTCTTGTTACGGGTAGAAGAACTGAAGCTTTCTTT. Amino acid sequence: CASSLVTGRRTEAFF.

This clonotype was seen ten or more times. The rearrangement uses TRBV2 and TRBJ2-5; D ambiguous. Germline loops: CDR1 SNHLY, CDR2 FYNNEI. V was pared by 5 bases and J by 0 bases, with 10 bases between. The CDR3 is 14 amino acids. The CDR3 DNA reads TGTGCCAGCAGTAGCTTACAGAACCAAGAGACCCAGTACTTC. Its protein is CASSSLQNQETQYF. Complete variable domain (other parts from reference TRBV2 and TRBJ2-5): EPEVTQTPSHQVTQMGQEVILRCVPISNHLYFYWYRQILGQKVEFLVSFYNNEISEKSEIFDDQFSVERPDGSNFTLKIRSTKLEDSAMYFCASSSLQNQETQYFGPGTRLLVL.

In regard to this clonotype: No conserved phenylalanine or tryptophan ends this CDR3, so it is likely a read error. The chain joins TRBV29-1 to TRBJ2-7, with 9 positions matching TRBD2. Germline V gene lookup returns CDR1 SQVTM and CDR2 ANQGSEA. This CDR3 has 13 amino acids. Here the CDR3 DNA reads TGCAGTGCTGCGCGAGCGGGAGGCTACGAGCAGTACTAC. Translation: CSAARAGGYEQYY.

Here the CDR3 DNA reads TGTGCCAGCAGTGGCGAAAGGGGCACCGGGGAGCTGTTTTTT. Translated, it gives CASSGERGTGELFF. The V call is TRBV25-1, the J call TRBJ2-2, with a tentative D call TRBD1 (5 bases). The V gene's germline CDR1 is MGHDK and CDR2 SYGVNS. The germline V and J ends were trimmed by 4 bases and 4 bases, with 10 bases remaining between them. CDR3 size: 14 residues. The complete variable domain, with remaining parts taken from reference TRBV25-1 and TRBJ2-2, reads EADIYQTPRYLVIGTGKKITLECSQTMGHDKMYWYQQDPGMELHLIHYSYGVNSTEKGDLSSESTVSRIRTEHFPLTLESARPSHTSQYLCASSGERGTGELFFGEGSRLTVL.

On this clonotype: Being one base from a much bigger clone, this may be a read error. The chain is built from TRBV2 and TRBJ1-4; 7 bases are a match to TRBD1. CDR1 SNHLY and CDR2 FYNNEI come from the germline V gene. The CDR3 length is 16 residues. Trimming removed 5 bases from V and 2 bases from J; junction bases left unmatched: 8. The CDR3 region has the DNA TGTGCCAGCAGTAAAGAAGGGACAGCTACTAATGAAAAACTGTTTTTT. Translating it yields CASSKEGTATNEKLFF.

The J gene is TRBJ2-5, the V gene TRBV20-1, with 12 bases aligning to TRBD1. V was clipped by 1 base and J by 7 bases; unmatched bases: 13. Germline values: CDR1 DFQATT, CDR2 SNEGSKA (reference sequence). CDR3 length equals 17 residues. The CDR3 region is CSARGGKGTGGARTQYF. The CDR3, as DNA: TGCAGTGCTAGAGGAGGTAAAGGGACAGGGGGCGCGAGGACCCAGTACTTC.